This record looks at one T cell receptor beta chain sequence and its context. Its antigen is currently unknown. The data belong to a study of breast tumors, draining lymph nodes, adjacent tissues. Samples came from axillary lymph nodes draining the breast cancer. Germline-derived CDR1 and CDR2 are SQVTM and ANQGSEA. The CDR3 length is 14 residues. The V gene lost 4 bases and the J gene lost 8 bases, with 20 bases spanning the gap. Notes on the study in general: Tumor TCR diversity was below lymph nodes but above nontumor tissue. Luminal-like breast cancer showed significantly greater tumor-nontumor repertoire similarity than basal-like breast cancer did.

A single record per CDR3 protein comes from TCRdb applying MiXCR to the multiplex PCR reads. Of about 200,000 distinct CDR3 sequences in the sample, roughly 31% were seen once. The rearrangement links TRBV29-1 to TRBJ1-2; a weak D match, TRBD1 (5 bases). The TCR originated in a female donor with breast cancer. Some clones in this sample may be carry-over from other donors' samples. Source material: axillary lymph node tissue. The CDR3 nucleotides are TGCAGCGTTGTTTACTACTTAGGGGAAGGCGGCTACACCTTC. Translated: CSVVYYLGEGGYTF.